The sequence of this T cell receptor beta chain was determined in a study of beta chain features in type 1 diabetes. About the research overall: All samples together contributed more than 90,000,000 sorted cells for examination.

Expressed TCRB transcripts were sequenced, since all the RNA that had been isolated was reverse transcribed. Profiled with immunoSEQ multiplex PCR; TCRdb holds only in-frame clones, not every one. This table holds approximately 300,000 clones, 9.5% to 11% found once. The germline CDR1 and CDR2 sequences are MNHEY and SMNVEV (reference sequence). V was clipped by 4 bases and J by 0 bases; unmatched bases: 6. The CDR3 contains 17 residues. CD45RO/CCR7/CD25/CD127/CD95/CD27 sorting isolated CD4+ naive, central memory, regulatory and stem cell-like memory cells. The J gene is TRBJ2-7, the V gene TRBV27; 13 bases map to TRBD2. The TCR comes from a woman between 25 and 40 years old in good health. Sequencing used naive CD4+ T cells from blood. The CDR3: CASSSYGLAGDSYEQYF. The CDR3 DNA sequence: TGTGCCAGCAGTTCCTACGGACTAGCGGGGGACTCCTACGAGCAGTACTTC.